The 21 T cell receptor beta chains below all came from one sample that was sequenced in a study of T cells in localized non-small cell lung cancer. The repertoire was sequenced with immunoSEQ multiplex PCR; TCRdb's copy has only in-frame clones and lacks some. Of under 95,000 clones listed, around 81% are singletons. Source: peripheral blood, taken before any cancer treatment. These receptors all stem from a female donor older than 55 with stage I lung adenocarcinoma.

Only a few counts were recorded for this clone. V and J are TRBV7-2 and TRBJ1-4; no reliable D call. The CDR3 loop spans 15 amino acids. CDR1 is SGHTA, CDR2 FQGNSA, per germline. The ends were cut back, 1 base at V and 8 bases at J, with 14 bases in the middle. The CDR3: CASSLGVADGEKLFF. CDR3 bases: TGTGCCAGCAGCTTAGGGGTAGCTGACGGCGAAAAACTGTTTTTT.

The rearrangement joins TRBV28 to TRBJ1-5; D gene ambiguous. This CDR3 region has 16 residues. Germline V gene lookup returns CDR1 MDHEN and CDR2 SYDVKM. V was pared by 6 bases and J by 0 bases, with 15 bases between. CDR3 nucleotides: TGTGCCAGCAGCCCGCCATCAGGATATAGCAATCAGCCCCAGCATTTT. Protein sequence: CASSPPSGYSNQPQHF.

The chain employs TRBV2 and TRBJ1-1; the D is unclear. V dropped 5 bases and J dropped 2 bases, with 18 bases sitting between them. The length of the CDR3 is 16 residues. Germline CDR1 reads SNHLY; CDR2 reads FYNNEI. CDR3 in amino acids: CASSPSLLHRNTEAFF. In DNA form, the CDR3 reads TGTGCCAGCAGTCCGTCCTTACTTCACAGAAACACTGAAGCTTTCTTT.

The CDR3 spells CAWRPSGGSYNEQFF. The CDR3 DNA reads as TGTGCCTGGAGACCGAGCGGGGGGTCCTACAATGAGCAGTTCTTC. The rearrangement links TRBV30 to TRBJ2-1, with TRBD2 matching 9 bases. Trimming took 3 bases from V and 1 from J; bases not matched to a gene: 4. In germline, CDR1 is GTSNPN, CDR2 SVGIG (reference sequence). The CDR3 has 15 amino acids. Combining the CDR3 with reference TRBV30 and TRBJ2-1 gives the whole variable domain SQTIHQWPATLVQPVGSPLSLECTVEGTSNPNLYWYRQAAGRGLQLLFYSVGIGQISSEVPQNLSASRPQDRQFILSSKKLLLSDSGFYLCAWRPSGGSYNEQFFGPGTRLTVL.

The chain is built from TRBV7-6 and TRBJ1-2; 7 nucleotides line up with TRBD1. The V and J ends lost 3 bases and 8 bases, in that order; junction bases with no gene match: 12. The CDR3 has 15 residues. Looked up from germline, CDR1 is SGHVS and CDR2 is FNYEAQ. CDR3 coding DNA: TGTGCCAGCAGCTTTCGACAGGGATGGGCGGGAGGCTACACCTTC. Amino acid sequence: CASSFRQGWAGGYTF.

The chain's CDR3 is CSWGTGDGYTF. In nucleotides, the CDR3 is TGTTCATGGGGGACAGGGGATGGCTACACCTTC. The chain has TRBV19 and TRBJ1-2, with 10 nucleotides matching TRBD1. The CDR3 is 11 amino acids. Germline loops: CDR1 LNHDA, CDR2 SQIVND (reference sequence).

The genes are TRBV7-8 and TRBJ2-7; 8 bases are a match to TRBD1. CDR1 is SGHVS and CDR2 is FQNEAQ in the germline V gene. V dropped 5 bases and J dropped 4; count of bases not matched to a gene: 7. This CDR3 has 14 amino acids. Here the CDR3 DNA reads TGTGCCAGCAGCCCGCGGACAGGGCCGTACGAGCAGTACTTC. Translating gives CASSPRTGPYEQYF.

The V and J genes are TRBV30 and TRBJ1-2; D is perhaps TRBD1 (5 bases). V was trimmed by 0 bases and J by 0 bases, leaving 17 bases between them. This CDR3 is built from 17 residues. Germline values: CDR1 GTSNPN, CDR2 SVGIG (reference sequence). CDR3: CAWSVGRTPNANYGYTF. DNA for the CDR3: TGTGCCTGGAGTGTAGGCCGGACACCTAACGCTAACTATGGCTACACCTTC.

This clone was seen a few times. The V gene is TRBV27, the J gene TRBJ2-6; possibly TRBD2 for D (5 bases). CDR1 and CDR2 from the germline V gene are MNHEY and SMNVEV (reference sequence). This CDR3 is built from 14 residues. The V and J ends lost 5 bases and 0 bases respectively, with 5 bases between them. CDR3 loop: CASSLASGANVLTF. In DNA form, the CDR3 reads TGTGCCAGCAGTCTAGCCTCTGGGGCCAACGTCCTGACTTTC.

The CDR3 region is CASSGGTNTEAFF. The DNA for the CDR3 is TGTGCCAGTAGTGGGGGCACGAACACTGAAGCTTTCTTT. V and J are TRBV19 and TRBJ1-1; D is possibly TRBD1 (6 bases). The germline gives CDR1 LNHDA, CDR2 SQIVND (reference sequence). V was shortened by 5 bases and J by 1 base, with 8 bases between the two germline ends. This CDR3 comprises 13 residues.

This clone was counted between two and nine times. One end of the junction varies from germline; a read error may be responsible. Other DNA sequences in the same sample also yield this CDR3. The rearrangement uses TRBV4-1 and TRBJ2-7, with no clear D. The CDR3 runs to 12 residues. Germline V gives CDR1 MGHRA, CDR2 YSYEKL. The CDR3 DNA sequence: TGTGCCAGCAGCCTCCCTCAAAACGAGCAGTACTTC. This translates into CASSLPQNEQYF.

This clone has a handful of counts. The genes are TRBV6-1 and TRBJ1-6; D call uncertain. The germline V and J ends were trimmed by 3 bases and 7 bases, with 10 bases remaining between them. The CDR3 spans 14 residues. Germline lookup yields CDR1 MNHNS and CDR2 SASEGT. This CDR3 is CASSEVAVNSPLHF. In nucleotides, the CDR3 is TGTGCCAGCAGTGAGGTGGCAGTAAATTCACCCCTCCACTTT.

The chain couples TRBV25-1 to TRBJ2-7; either TRBD1 or TRBD2 may supply D (5 bases each). Deletions cut 6 bases from V and 3 bases from J, with 15 bases between. The length of the CDR3 is 14 residues. Germline-derived CDR1 and CDR2 are MGHDK and SYGVNS. This CDR3 reads CASSRLGDSYEQYF. In nucleotides, the CDR3 is TGTGCCAGCAGCCGCCTGGGGGATAGCTACGAGCAGTACTTC.

The chain uses TRBV19 and TRBJ2-5; a weak D match, TRBD2 (6 bases). Germline assignment: CDR1 LNHDA and CDR2 SQIVND (reference sequence). Trimming removed 3 bases from V and 7 bases from J, with 18 bases in between. This CDR3 has 15 amino acids. The CDR3 is CASSIEGNLRGTQYF. The DNA of the CDR3 is TGTGCCAGTAGTATTGAGGGAAACCTGCGGGGGACCCAGTACTTC. Full variable domain (remainder filled in from reference TRBV19 and TRBJ2-5): DGGITQSPKYLFRKEGQNVTLSCEQNLNHDAMYWYRQDPGQGLRLIYYSQIVNDFQKGDIAEGYSVSREKKESFPLTVTSAQKNPTAFYLCASSIEGNLRGTQYFGPGTRLLVL.

V is TRBV7-3 and J is TRBJ2-1, with TRBD1 matching 7 bases. Germline V CDR1 and CDR2: SGHTA, FQGTGA. The CDR3 length is 18 residues. The junction had 12 bases not matched to a gene; V was cut back by 4 bases and J by 0 bases. Here the CDR3 reads CASSSSYRGPSSYNEQFF. The CDR3, as DNA: TGTGCCAGCAGCTCCTCCTACAGGGGCCCAAGCTCCTACAATGAGCAGTTCTTC.

The chain uses TRBV4-2 and TRBJ1-1; D is uncertain. Germline V lookup: CDR1 LGHNA, CDR2 YNFKEQ. Trimming took off 5 bases at V and 3 bases at J, with 16 bases between the two ends. This CDR3 contains 15 residues. The DNA for the CDR3 is TGTGCCAGCAGCTTGGTGCACAGAGGATACACTGAAGCTTTCTTT. Translation: CASSLVHRGYTEAFF.

This clone was observed a handful of times. The chain is built from TRBV18 and TRBJ2-1, with TRBD2 matching over 9 bases. The CDR3 consists of 17 residues. Germline V gives CDR1 KGHSH, CDR2 LQKENI. V lost 4 bases and J lost 6; bases outside the gene matches: 13. The CDR3, as DNA: TGTGCCAGCTCACGGATGGCTGTGGGCGGGGGGGCCAATGAGCAGTTCTTC. Translated, it gives CASSRMAVGGGANEQFF.

V gene TRBV5-4 combines with J gene TRBJ2-5, with 7 positions matching TRBD1. The CDR3 contains 13 residues. Trimming cost V 4 bases and J 4 bases; bases outside gene matches: 4. CDR1 is SGHNT, CDR2 YYREEE, per germline (reference sequence). CDR3 DNA sequence: TGTGCCAGCAGCCCAGGGGGAAGAGAGACCCAGTACTTC. It codes for CASSPGGRETQYF.

This chain uses TRBV10-3 with TRBJ2-2; D call uncertain. Germline V gene sequence: CDR1 ENHRY, CDR2 SYGVKD. The CDR3 is made up of 15 amino acids. Trimming shortened V by 4 bases and J by 1 base, and 10 bases separated the two germline ends. Here the CDR3 DNA reads TGTGCCATCAGTGGGCAGGTGGGGAACACCGGGGAGCTGTTTTTT. Amino acids: CAISGQVGNTGELFF.

This clone was seen a few times. Within the sample, other DNA sequences also encode this same CDR3. This chain joins TRBV7-2 and TRBJ1-3, with 8 bases lining up with TRBD1. Germline trimming cut 6 bases from V and 4 bases from J; bases unmatched to any gene: 8. This CDR3 contains 15 residues. In germline, CDR1 is SGHTA, CDR2 FQGNSA. CDR3 sequence reads: CASSYGTGKGNTIYF. The DNA for the CDR3 is TGTGCCAGCAGTTACGGGACAGGCAAAGGAAACACCATATATTTT.

This chain's CDR3 is CASSFGGQETQYF. CDR3 nucleotide sequence: TGTGCCAGCAGCTTTGGGGGCCAAGAGACCCAGTACTTC. The chain combines TRBV7-3 with TRBJ2-5, with D perhaps being TRBD1 or TRBD2 (5 bases each). The CDR3 is 13 residues long. Trimming took 3 bases from V and 1 from J, leaving 6 bases between them. CDR1 and CDR2 (germline): SGHTA, FQGTGA.